This T cell receptor beta chain emerged from a study of CD8+CD57+ T cells in acquired aplastic anemia. About the research overall: Mean yield of DNA from sorted CD4+ and CD8+ cells was roughly 3.1 ug. The study obtained 11 million or so reads on average for CD4+ cells from healthy donors. Overall study results and limits: Under 35 was the count of CD8+ CDR3 sequences that patients shared with controls.

Note on this clonotype: The antigen is undetermined.

Germline CDR1 reads SGHTA; CDR2 reads FQGTGA. With 5 bases clipped from V and 10 bases from J, the junction kept 12 bases outside the gene matches. The CDR3 contains 14 residues. TCR beta VDJ and CDR3 were profiled, and genomic DNA was the template. TCRdb reprocessed the reads via MiXCR and lists one record per CDR3 protein. The sample has about 210,000 distinct CDR3 sequences; 61% are singletons. This receptor was identified in a human donor in good health. Sample: sorted CD4+, CD8+, or CD8+CD57+ T cells (not recorded which) from PBMCs. The chain combines TRBV7-3 with TRBJ2-7, with TRBD2 matching over 9 bases. The CDR3 protein is CASSPGGGGAVQYF. The CDR3 region has the DNA TGTGCCAGCAGCCCCGGGGGCGGGGGGGCCGTTCAGTACTTC.